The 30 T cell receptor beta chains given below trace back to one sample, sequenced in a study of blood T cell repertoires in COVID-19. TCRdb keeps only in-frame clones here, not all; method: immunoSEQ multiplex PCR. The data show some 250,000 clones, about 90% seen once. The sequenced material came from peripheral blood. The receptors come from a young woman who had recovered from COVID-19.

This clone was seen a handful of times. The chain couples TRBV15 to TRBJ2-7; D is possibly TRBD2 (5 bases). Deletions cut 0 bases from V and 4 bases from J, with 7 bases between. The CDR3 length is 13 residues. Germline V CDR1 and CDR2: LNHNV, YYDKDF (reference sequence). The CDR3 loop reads CATSREGRYEQYF. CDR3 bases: TGTGCCACCAGCAGAGAGGGGAGATACGAGCAGTACTTC.

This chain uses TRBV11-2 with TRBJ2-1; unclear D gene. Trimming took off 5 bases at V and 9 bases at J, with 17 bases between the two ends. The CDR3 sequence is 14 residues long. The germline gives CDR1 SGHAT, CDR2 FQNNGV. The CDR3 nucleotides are TGTGCCAGCAGCGCCACTCTTAGAAACGCTGAGCAGTTCTTC. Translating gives CASSATLRNAEQFF. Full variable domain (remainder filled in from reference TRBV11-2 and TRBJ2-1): EAGVAQSPRYKIIEKRQSVAFWCNPISGHATLYWYQQILGQGPKLLIQFQNNGVVDDSQLPKDRFSAERLKGVDSTLKIQPAKLEDSAVYLCASSATLRNAEQFFGPGTRLTVL.

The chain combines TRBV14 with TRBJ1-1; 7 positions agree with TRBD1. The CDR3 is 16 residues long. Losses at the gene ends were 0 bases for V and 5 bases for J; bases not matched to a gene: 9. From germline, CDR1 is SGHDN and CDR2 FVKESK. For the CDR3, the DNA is TGTGCCAGCAGCCAAGAATTAGTAAGGGGGCGAACTGAAGCTTTCTTT. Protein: CASSQELVRGRTEAFF.

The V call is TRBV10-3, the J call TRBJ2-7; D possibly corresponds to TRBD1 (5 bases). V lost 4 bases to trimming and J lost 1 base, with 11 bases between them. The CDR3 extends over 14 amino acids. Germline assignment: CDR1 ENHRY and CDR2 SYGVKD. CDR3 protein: CAISGVGASYEQYF. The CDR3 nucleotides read TGTGCCATCAGTGGAGTAGGGGCGTCCTACGAGCAGTACTTC.

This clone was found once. CDR3 loop: CASSFTGGGGKETQYF. The CDR3, as DNA: TGTGCCAGCAGCTTTACCGGTGGCGGGGGGAAAGAGACCCAGTACTTC. This chain connects TRBV11-2 to TRBJ2-5, with 8 bases that match TRBD2. V lost 3 bases and J lost 3; bases outside the gene matches: 9. This CDR3 is 16 amino acids long. Germline V gene data show CDR1 as SGHAT and CDR2 as FQNNGV. Combining the CDR3 with reference TRBV11-2 and TRBJ2-5 gives the whole variable domain EAGVAQSPRYKIIEKRQSVAFWCNPISGHATLYWYQQILGQGPKLLIQFQNNGVVDDSQLPKDRFSAERLKGVDSTLKIQPAKLEDSAVYLCASSFTGGGGKETQYFGPGTRLLVL.

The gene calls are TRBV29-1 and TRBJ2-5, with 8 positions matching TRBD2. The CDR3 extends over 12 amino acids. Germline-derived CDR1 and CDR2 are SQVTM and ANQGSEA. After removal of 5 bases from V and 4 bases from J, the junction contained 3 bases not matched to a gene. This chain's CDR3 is CSVRAGGETQYF. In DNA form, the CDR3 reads TGCAGCGTTCGCGCGGGGGGAGAGACCCAGTACTTC.

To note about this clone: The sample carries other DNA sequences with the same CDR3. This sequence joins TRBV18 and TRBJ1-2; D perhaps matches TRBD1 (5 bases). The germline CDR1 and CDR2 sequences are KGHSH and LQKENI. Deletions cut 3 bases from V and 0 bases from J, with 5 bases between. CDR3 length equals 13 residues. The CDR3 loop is CASSPDTNYGYTF. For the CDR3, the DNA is TGTGCCAGCTCACCGGACACTAACTATGGCTACACCTTC.

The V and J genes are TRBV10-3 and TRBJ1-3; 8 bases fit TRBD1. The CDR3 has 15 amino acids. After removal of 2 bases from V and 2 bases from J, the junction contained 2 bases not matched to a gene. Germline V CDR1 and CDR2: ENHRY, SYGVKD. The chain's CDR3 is CAISEGQGTGNTIYF. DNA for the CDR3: TGTGCCATCAGTGAGGGACAGGGTACTGGAAACACCATATATTTT.

The CDR3 here is CASSSTGVSYEQYF. CDR3 nucleotides: TGTGCCAGCAGCTCTACAGGGGTCTCCTACGAGCAGTACTTC. This chain links TRBV27 with TRBJ2-7, with 7 positions matching TRBD1. This CDR3 contains 14 residues. V lost 6 bases, J lost 0 bases, and 5 bases stayed unmatched. In germline, CDR1 is MNHEY, CDR2 SMNVEV (reference sequence).

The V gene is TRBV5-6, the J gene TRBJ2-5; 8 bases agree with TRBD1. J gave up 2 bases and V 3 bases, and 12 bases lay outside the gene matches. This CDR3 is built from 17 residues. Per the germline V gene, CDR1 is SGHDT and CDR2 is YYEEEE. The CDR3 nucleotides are TGTGCCAGCAGCTCCTTCGGACAGGGCAGTAATCAAGAGACCCAGTACTTC. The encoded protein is CASSSFGQGSNQETQYF.

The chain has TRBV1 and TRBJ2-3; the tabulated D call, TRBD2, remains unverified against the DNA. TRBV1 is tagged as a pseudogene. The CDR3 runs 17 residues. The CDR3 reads CTSSQDWAGGRNGTQYF. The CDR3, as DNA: TGCACCAGCAGCCAAGATTGGGCGGGGGGGCGTAATGGGACGCAGTATTTT.

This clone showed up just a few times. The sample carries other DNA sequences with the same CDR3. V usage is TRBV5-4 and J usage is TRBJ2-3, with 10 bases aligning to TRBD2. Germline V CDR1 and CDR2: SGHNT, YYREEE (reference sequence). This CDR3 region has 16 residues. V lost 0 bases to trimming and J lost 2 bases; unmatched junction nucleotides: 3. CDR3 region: CASSLGLAGSTDTQYF. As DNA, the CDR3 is TGTGCCAGCAGCTTGGGACTAGCGGGCTCCACAGATACGCAGTATTTT.

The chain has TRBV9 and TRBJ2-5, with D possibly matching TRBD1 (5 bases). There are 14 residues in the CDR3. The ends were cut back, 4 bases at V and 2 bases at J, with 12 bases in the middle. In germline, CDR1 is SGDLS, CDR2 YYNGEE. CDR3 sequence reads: CASSLTGHQETQYF. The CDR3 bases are TGTGCCAGCAGCCTTACAGGTCATCAAGAGACCCAGTACTTC.

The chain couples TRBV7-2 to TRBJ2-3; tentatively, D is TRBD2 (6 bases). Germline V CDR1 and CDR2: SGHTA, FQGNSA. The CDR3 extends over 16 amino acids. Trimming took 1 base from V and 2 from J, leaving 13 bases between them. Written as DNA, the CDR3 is TGTGCCAGCAGCTTAGTCGGGACTTACACCACAGATACGCAGTATTTT. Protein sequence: CASSLVGTYTTDTQYF.

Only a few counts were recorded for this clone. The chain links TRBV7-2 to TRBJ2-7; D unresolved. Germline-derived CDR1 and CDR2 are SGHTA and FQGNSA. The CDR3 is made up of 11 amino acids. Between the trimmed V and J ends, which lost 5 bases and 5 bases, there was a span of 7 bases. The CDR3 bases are TGTGCCAGCAGCCACTTCCACGAGCAGTACTTC. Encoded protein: CASSHFHEQYF.

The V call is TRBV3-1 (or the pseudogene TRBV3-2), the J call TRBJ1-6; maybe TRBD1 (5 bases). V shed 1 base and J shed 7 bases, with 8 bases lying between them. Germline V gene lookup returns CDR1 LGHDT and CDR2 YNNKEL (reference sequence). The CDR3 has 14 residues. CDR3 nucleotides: TGTGCCAGCAGCCAAGGGACAAAGAATTCACCCCTCCACTTT. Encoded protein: CASSQGTKNSPLHF.

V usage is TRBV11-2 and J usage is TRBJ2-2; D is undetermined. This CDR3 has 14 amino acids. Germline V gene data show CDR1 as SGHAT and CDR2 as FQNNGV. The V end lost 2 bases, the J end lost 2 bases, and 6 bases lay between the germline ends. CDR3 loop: CASSLLSNTGELFF. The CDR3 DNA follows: TGTGCCAGCAGCTTATTGTCAAACACCGGGGAGCTGTTTTTT.

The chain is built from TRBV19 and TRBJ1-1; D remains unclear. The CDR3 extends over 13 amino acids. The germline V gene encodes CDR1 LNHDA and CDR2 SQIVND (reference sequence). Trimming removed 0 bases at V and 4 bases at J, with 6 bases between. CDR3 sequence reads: CASSIDYTTEAFF. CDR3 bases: TGTGCCAGTAGTATAGATTACACCACTGAAGCTTTCTTT.

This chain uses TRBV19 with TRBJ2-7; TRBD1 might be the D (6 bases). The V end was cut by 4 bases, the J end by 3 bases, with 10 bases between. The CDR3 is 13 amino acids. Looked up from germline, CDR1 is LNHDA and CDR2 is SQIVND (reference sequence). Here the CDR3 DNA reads TGTGCCAGTAGTAGGACAGAAAACTACGAGCAGTACTTC. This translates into CASSRTENYEQYF.

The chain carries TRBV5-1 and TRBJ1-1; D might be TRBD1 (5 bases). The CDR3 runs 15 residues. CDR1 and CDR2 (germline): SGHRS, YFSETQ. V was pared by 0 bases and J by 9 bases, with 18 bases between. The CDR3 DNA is TGCGCCAGCAGCTTGGTTCGGGGCGGGGAAGACAAAGCTTTCTTT. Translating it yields CASSLVRGGEDKAFF.

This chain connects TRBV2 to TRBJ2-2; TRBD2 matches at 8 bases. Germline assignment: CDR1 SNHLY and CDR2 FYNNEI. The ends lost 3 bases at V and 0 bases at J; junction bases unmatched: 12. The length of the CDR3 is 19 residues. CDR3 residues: CASSDTLAGPFANTGELFF. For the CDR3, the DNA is TGTGCCAGCAGTGATACTCTAGCGGGCCCGTTCGCGAACACCGGGGAGCTGTTTTTT.

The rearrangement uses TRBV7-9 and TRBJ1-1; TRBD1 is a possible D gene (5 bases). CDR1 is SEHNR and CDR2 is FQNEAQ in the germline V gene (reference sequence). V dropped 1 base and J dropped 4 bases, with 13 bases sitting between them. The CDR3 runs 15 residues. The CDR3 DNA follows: TGTGCCAGCAGCTTAGGTACATCCGGGGGCACTGAAGCTTTCTTT. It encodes CASSLGTSGGTEAFF.

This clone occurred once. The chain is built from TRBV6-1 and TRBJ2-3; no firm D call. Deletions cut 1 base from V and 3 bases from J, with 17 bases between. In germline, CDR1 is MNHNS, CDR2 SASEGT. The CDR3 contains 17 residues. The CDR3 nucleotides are TGTGCCAGCAGTGAAGTCTTTGGCGGCTACTCGACAGATACGCAGTATTTT. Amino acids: CASSEVFGGYSTDTQYF.

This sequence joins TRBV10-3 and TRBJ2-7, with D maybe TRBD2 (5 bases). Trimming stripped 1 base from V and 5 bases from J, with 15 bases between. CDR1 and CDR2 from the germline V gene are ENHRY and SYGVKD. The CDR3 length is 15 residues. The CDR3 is CAISEFGVGLDEQYF. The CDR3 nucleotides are TGTGCCATCAGTGAGTTCGGGGTAGGGTTGGACGAGCAGTACTTC.

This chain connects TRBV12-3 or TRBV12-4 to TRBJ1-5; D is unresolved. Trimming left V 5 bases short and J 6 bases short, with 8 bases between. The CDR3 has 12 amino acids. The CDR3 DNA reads TGTGCCAGCAGTCCCCACGGTCAGCCCCAGCATTTT. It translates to CASSPHGQPQHF.

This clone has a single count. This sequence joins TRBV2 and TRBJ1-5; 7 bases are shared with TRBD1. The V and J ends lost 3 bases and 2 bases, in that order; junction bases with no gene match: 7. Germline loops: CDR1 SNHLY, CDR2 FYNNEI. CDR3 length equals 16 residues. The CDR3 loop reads CASSDSGGIGNQPQHF. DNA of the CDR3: TGTGCCAGCAGTGATTCAGGGGGAATCGGCAATCAGCCCCAGCATTTT.

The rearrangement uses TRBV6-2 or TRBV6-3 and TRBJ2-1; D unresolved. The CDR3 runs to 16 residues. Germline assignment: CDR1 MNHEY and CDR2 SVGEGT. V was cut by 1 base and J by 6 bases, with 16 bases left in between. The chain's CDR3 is CASSYFIRDLGNEQFF. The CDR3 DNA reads TGTGCCAGCAGTTACTTTATCCGTGATCTCGGCAATGAGCAGTTCTTC.

This CDR3 is CASSQDRGTDTQYF. Written as DNA, the CDR3 is TGTGCCAGCAGCCAGGACAGGGGCACAGATACGCAGTATTTT. V gene TRBV2 combines with J gene TRBJ2-3; TRBD1 agrees at 8 bases. This CDR3 is 14 amino acids long. Per the germline V gene, CDR1 is SNHLY and CDR2 is FYNNEI. Germline trimming cut 6 bases from V and 1 base from J; bases unmatched to any gene: 3. Full variable domain (outside the CDR3, taken from reference TRBV2 and TRBJ2-3): EPEVTQTPSHQVTQMGQEVILRCVPISNHLYFYWYRQILGQKVEFLVSFYNNEISEKSEIFDDQFSVERPDGSNFTLKIRSTKLEDSAMYFCASSQDRGTDTQYFGPGTRLTVL.

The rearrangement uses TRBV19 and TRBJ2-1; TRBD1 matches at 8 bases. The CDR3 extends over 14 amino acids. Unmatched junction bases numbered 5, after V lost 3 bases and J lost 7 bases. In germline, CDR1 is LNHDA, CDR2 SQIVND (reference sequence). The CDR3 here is CASSMGQDQNEQFF. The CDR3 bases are TGTGCCAGTAGTATGGGACAGGATCAGAATGAGCAGTTCTTC.

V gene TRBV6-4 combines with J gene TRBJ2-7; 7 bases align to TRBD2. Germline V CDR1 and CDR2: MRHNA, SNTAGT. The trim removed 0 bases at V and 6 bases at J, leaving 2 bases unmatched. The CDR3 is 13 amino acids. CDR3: CASSDSPGGEQYF. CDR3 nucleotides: TGTGCCAGCAGTGACTCCCCGGGGGGCGAGCAGTACTTC.